The source of this T cell receptor (beta chain) is a study of CD8 T cells in Susac syndrome. The RNA input was roughly 0.45 to 1 ug, and it was reverse transcribed with random hexamers. An immunoSEQ multiplex PCR generated amplified TCR beta CDR3 products spanning 54 Vbeta and 13 Jbeta. MiXCR, run by TCRdb on the immunoSEQ multiplex PCR reads, gives a single entry per CDR3 protein. The sample consists of around 150,000 distinct CDR3 sequences, 90% to 95% of them appearing once. The germline V and J ends were trimmed by 3 bases and 12 bases, with 20 bases remaining between them. The CDR3 runs to 13 residues. Per germline, CDR1 DFQATT and CDR2 SNEGSKA (reference sequence).

The sample comprised CD4+ T cells from PBMCs. The rearrangement joins TRBV20-1 to TRBJ1-1; D is uncertain. The receptor was derived from a human donor in good health. The CDR3 DNA follows: TGCAGTGCTAGTTCCCCCGCCCTCCTCGGGTCTTTCTTT. This translates into CSASSPALLGSFF.